This section outlines one TCR beta chain sequence together with its context. Its antigen is currently unknown. V gave up 8 bases and J gave up 6 bases; unmatched junction bases: 9. This CDR3 is 15 amino acids long. Per the germline V gene, CDR1 is MGHRA and CDR2 is YSYEKL. This sample stems from a study of cytomegalovirus exposure and HLA in healthy donors. Whole-study findings and limits: Compared with the roughly 700-donor mean, an Asian-associated ancestry cluster reportedly had fewer N-insertions, according to a later analysis. Follow-up analysis seemed to connect common viral pathogens with several of the most significant clusters identified.

Primers included in the PCR were 60 Vbeta and 13 Jbeta primers. Only in-frame clones appear in the TCRdb table, and some are missing; sequencing was by immunoSEQ multiplex PCR. There are 150,000 to 200,000 clones in the sample; approximately 79% occur only once, and more than 6% lies in the top ten. The sequence was obtained from a middle-aged man in good health and CMV-seropositive. V usage is TRBV4-1 and J usage is TRBJ2-3; 12 bases match TRBD1. The sequenced sample was PBMCs. CDR3 nucleotides: TGCGCCAGCGGACCGGGACAGGGGGCATGGGATACGCAGTATTTT. Protein: CASGPGQGAWDTQYF.